This entry features one T cell receptor (beta chain) sequence. Antigen: not known. The V gene's germline CDR1 is MNHEY and CDR2 SMNVEV (reference sequence). J lost 9 bases, V lost 6 bases, and 10 bases had no gene match. The CDR3 consists of 15 residues. This sample was taken from a study of T cell repertoires in cytomegalovirus infection. Study results and caveats: The ex vivo response was dominated by HLA-C-restricted CMV-specific TCR beta clonotypes.

A single record per CDR3 protein comes from TCRdb applying MiXCR to the reads. The sample has some 500,000 distinct CDR3 sequences, around 40% seen once. The sequencing used cultured PBMCs, collected from culture after CMV antigen stimulation. This chain joins TRBV27 and TRBJ1-6, with TRBD1 matching 8 bases. The TCR comes from a human donor in good health (CMV status not recorded). Some clones in this sample may be carry-over from other donors' samples. The CDR3 is CASRPQGVFSSPLHF. CDR3 DNA: TGTGCCAGCAGACCACAGGGGGTTTTTAGTTCACCCCTCCACTTT.